Below are 5 T cell receptor beta chains sequenced from a single sample in a study of T cells in localized non-small cell lung cancer. TCRdb's table, derived via immunoSEQ multiplex PCR, lists solely in-frame clones and lacks some. The sample consists of fewer than 100,000 clones, roughly 87% of them appearing once. The starting material was peripheral blood, obtained before any cancer treatment. The receptors here all came from a man between 35 and 75 years old with stage I squamous cell lung carcinoma.

This clone was found a few times. The chain employs TRBV19 and TRBJ1-1; D is uncertain. Trimming removed 3 bases at V and 1 base at J, with 6 bases between. This CDR3 contains 13 residues. The germline V gene encodes CDR1 LNHDA and CDR2 SQIVND (reference sequence). CDR3 DNA: TGTGCCAGTAGTATCCCCCAGAACACTGAAGCTTTCTTT. This translates into CASSIPQNTEAFF. Using reference TRBV19 and TRBJ1-1 for the parts outside the CDR3, the full variable domain is DGGITQSPKYLFRKEGQNVTLSCEQNLNHDAMYWYRQDPGQGLRLIYYSQIVNDFQKGDIAEGYSVSREKKESFPLTVTSAQKNPTAFYLCASSIPQNTEAFFGQGTRLTVV.

This clone was detected a few times. The rearrangement uses TRBV28 and TRBJ1-5; TRBD1 is a possible D gene (6 bases). The germline V and J ends were trimmed by 5 bases and 6 bases, with 17 bases remaining between them. Germline loops: CDR1 MDHEN, CDR2 SYDVKM. This CDR3 is 15 amino acids long. For the CDR3, the DNA is TGTGCCAGCAGTCAAAAGGGGGGCTTCGGTCAGCCCCAGCATTTT. Amino acid sequence: CASSQKGGFGQPQHF.

As to this clone: At one end, the junction sequence differs from germline, possibly due to a read error. The V call is TRBV20-1, the J call TRBJ2-2; possible D gene TRBD1, 8 bases. The CDR3 is 11 amino acids. Germline V CDR1 and CDR2: DFQATT, SNEGSKA (reference sequence). The CDR3 coding sequence is TGCAGTGCTGATACAGGGGGGGGGCTGTTTTTT. Translation gives CSADTGGGLFF.

The chain has TRBV20-1 and TRBJ1-6; D is undetermined. V shed 6 bases and J shed 14 bases, with 14 bases lying between them. CDR1 and CDR2 (germline): DFQATT, SNEGSKA (reference sequence). This CDR3 has 11 residues. In DNA, the CDR3 is TGCAGTGCCAGCATCCTTCTTACCCTCCACTTT. Translating gives CSASILLTLHF.

V gene TRBV7-2 combines with J gene TRBJ1-1, with D maybe TRBD1 (5 bases). Germline V gene data show CDR1 as SGHTA and CDR2 as FQGNSA. V was trimmed by 1 base and J by 5 bases, leaving 14 bases between them. The CDR3 runs to 15 residues. The CDR3 DNA reads as TGTGCCAGCAGCTTAGGGGGCGGGGGATTAACTGAAGCTTTCTTT. Its protein product is CASSLGGGGLTEAFF.